Each of the 31 T cell receptor beta chains below was sequenced from the same sample in a study of blood T cell repertoires in COVID-19. TCRdb's table, derived via immunoSEQ multiplex PCR, lists solely in-frame clones and lacks some. The table has 100,000 or so clones, 81% seen once; the top ten hold roughly a tenth. Input material: peripheral blood. These receptors were obtained from a woman between 65 and 79 years old with acute or convalescent COVID-19.

This clone has a handful of counts. The rearrangement joins TRBV13 to TRBJ1-1; D not resolved. This CDR3 comprises 16 residues. CDR1 and CDR2 (germline): PRHDT, FYEKMQ (reference sequence). V dropped 5 bases and J dropped 4 bases, with 20 bases sitting between them. The CDR3 DNA follows: TGTGCCAGCAGCCTCCGAAGCTGGGGAGGGAGCACTGAAGCTTTCTTT. Protein sequence: CASSLRSWGGSTEAFF. Filled out from reference TRBV13 and TRBJ1-1, the complete variable domain reads AAGVIQSPRHLIKEKRETATLKCYPIPRHDTVYWYQQGPGQDPQFLISFYEKMQSDKGSIPDRFSAQQFSDYHSELNMSSLELGDSALYFCASSLRSWGGSTEAFFGQGTRLTVV.

The chain joins TRBV7-2 to TRBJ2-7; the D gene is possibly TRBD1 (6 bases). V was pared by 6 bases and J by 0 bases, with 15 bases between. There are 15 residues in the CDR3. CDR1 is SGHTA, CDR2 FQGNSA, per germline. In nucleotides, the CDR3 is TGTGCCAGCAGACTTCAGACAGGACTCTCCTACGAGCAGTACTTC. It encodes CASRLQTGLSYEQYF. Filled out from reference TRBV7-2 and TRBJ2-7, the complete variable domain reads GAGVSQSPSNKVTEKGKDVELRCDPISGHTALYWYRQSLGQGLEFLIYFQGNSAPDKSGLPSDRFSAERTGGSVSTLTIQRTQQEDSAVYLCASRLQTGLSYEQYFGPGTRLTVT.

Of note for this clone: The identical CDR3 is also encoded by other nucleotide sequences in the sample. V is TRBV19 and J is TRBJ2-1; 10 bases align to TRBD2. This CDR3 spans 15 amino acids. CDR1 and CDR2 from the germline V gene are LNHDA and SQIVND (reference sequence). J lost 5 bases, V lost 1 base, and 2 bases had no gene match. The CDR3 loop is CASSIASGGNNEQFF. The CDR3 nucleotides read TGTGCCAGTAGTATAGCTAGCGGGGGAAACAATGAGCAGTTCTTC.

This chain links TRBV19 with TRBJ1-5; TRBD1 matches at 9 bases. Per germline, CDR1 LNHDA and CDR2 SQIVND (reference sequence). Trimming at V came to 7 bases and at J to 6 bases, leaving 13 bases not matched to a gene. The length of the CDR3 is 16 residues. DNA for the CDR3: TGTGCCAGTAATCCCCGGGGACAGGGATCGGGTCAGCCCCAGCATTTT. Protein product: CASNPRGQGSGQPQHF.

V is TRBV5-8 and J is TRBJ2-6, with 8 bases that match TRBD1. Germline assignment: CDR1 SGHTS and CDR2 YDEGEE. The V and J ends lost 5 bases and 4 bases, in that order; junction bases with no gene match: 2. The CDR3 length is 14 residues. The CDR3 loop reads CASSRTGGANVLTF. In nucleotides, the CDR3 is TGTGCCAGCAGTCGGACAGGGGGGGCCAACGTCCTGACTTTC.

The rearrangement uses TRBV19 and TRBJ2-5; 13 bases fit TRBD2. Germline CDR1 LNHDA, CDR2 SQIVND (reference sequence). CDR3 length: 18 amino acids. V lost 5 bases, J lost 4 bases, and 13 bases stayed unmatched. The CDR3 spells CASSARTSGGHSRETQYF. The DNA of the CDR3 is TGTGCCAGTAGTGCGAGGACTAGCGGGGGCCACTCCAGAGAGACCCAGTACTTC.

This sequence joins TRBV11-2 and TRBJ2-2, with D perhaps TRBD2 (7 bases). The CDR3 has 15 amino acids. Germline CDR1 is SGHAT and CDR2 is FQNNGV. V was trimmed by 8 bases and J by 2 bases, leaving 15 bases between them. This chain's CDR3 is CASRGGRGNTGELFF. The CDR3 DNA follows: TGTGCCAGCCGCGGGGGCAGGGGCAACACCGGGGAGCTGTTTTTT.

V is TRBV2 and J is TRBJ2-3; D perhaps matches TRBD2 (5 bases). V was trimmed by 7 bases and J by 4 bases, leaving 21 bases between them. The germline gives CDR1 SNHLY, CDR2 FYNNEI. CDR3 length equals 16 residues. As DNA, the CDR3 is TGTGCCAGCACCGAGACGCGAGGAGGAGGTGCAGATACGCAGTATTTT. Its protein product is CASTETRGGGADTQYF.

V gene TRBV7-9 combines with J gene TRBJ2-2; the D is unclear. This CDR3 is built from 15 residues. Trimming stripped 1 base from V and 6 bases from J, with 12 bases between. Germline values: CDR1 SEHNR, CDR2 FQNEAQ (reference sequence). The CDR3 here is CASSLVGPGPGELFF. The DNA for the CDR3 is TGTGCCAGCAGCTTAGTGGGCCCAGGCCCCGGGGAGCTGTTTTTT.

This chain links TRBV6-5 with TRBJ1-3; 7 nucleotides line up with TRBD1. Germline V gives CDR1 MNHEY, CDR2 SVGAGI. V lost 7 bases and J lost 2; bases outside the gene matches: 8. CDR3 length: 15 amino acids. CDR3 DNA: TGTGCCAGCACACACACCGGGACAGCTGGAAACACCATATATTTT. It specifies CASTHTGTAGNTIYF.

The rearrangement links TRBV5-4 to TRBJ2-1; D is undetermined. In germline, CDR1 is SGHNT, CDR2 YYREEE (reference sequence). Trimming pared 0 bases from V and 0 bases from J, leaving 7 bases between. This CDR3 spans 15 amino acids. CDR3 nucleotides: TGTGCCAGCAGCTTGGGGGCTGACTCCTACAATGAGCAGTTCTTC. Translation gives CASSLGADSYNEQFF.

The chain joins TRBV19 to TRBJ2-7; 7 bases match TRBD2. Germline trimming cut 7 bases from V and 3 bases from J; bases unmatched to any gene: 3. CDR3 length equals 12 residues. Germline V gives CDR1 LNHDA, CDR2 SQIVND (reference sequence). CDR3 residues: CASNGGGYEQYF. The CDR3 nucleotides are TGTGCCAGTAATGGCGGGGGCTACGAGCAGTACTTC.

The chain is built from TRBV6-2 or TRBV6-3 and TRBJ2-2, with D hard to call. CDR1 MNHEY and CDR2 SVGEGT come from the germline V gene. The CDR3 contains 14 residues. Trimming pared 5 bases from V and 0 bases from J, leaving 7 bases between. The CDR3 sequence: CASSPHTNTGELFF. DNA for the CDR3: TGTGCCAGCAGTCCACATACGAACACCGGGGAGCTGTTTTTT.

This CDR3 reads CASSGRPPGLNNEQFF. The CDR3 DNA reads TGTGCCAGCAGCGGTAGACCCCCCGGGTTAAACAATGAGCAGTTCTTC. The chain uses TRBV9 and TRBJ2-1; no reliable D call. Germline V gene lookup returns CDR1 SGDLS and CDR2 YYNGEE. V was trimmed by 3 bases and J by 5 bases, leaving 18 bases between them. This CDR3 has 16 residues.

This clone showed up just a few times. The chain recombines TRBV4-2 with TRBJ1-2, with unresolved D. The germline V gene encodes CDR1 LGHNA and CDR2 YNFKEQ. V gave up 0 bases and J gave up 3 bases, with 11 bases separating them. CDR3 length equals 15 residues. The CDR3: CASSQDFREDYGYTF. The DNA of the CDR3 is TGTGCCAGCAGCCAAGATTTCCGAGAGGACTATGGCTACACCTTC.

CDR3 DNA sequence: TGTGCCAGCAGCCGGAGGATTTCCACAGATACGCAGTATTTT. Protein sequence: CASSRRISTDTQYF. The chain employs TRBV2 and TRBJ2-3, with a weak D call TRBD2 (5 bases). The germline V gene encodes CDR1 SNHLY and CDR2 FYNNEI. V lost 6 bases and J 2 bases, leaving 12 bases between the germline ends. The CDR3 is 14 residues long.

CDR3 protein: CASSSDRGWGNTEAFF. CDR3 coding DNA: TGTGCCAGCAGTTCGGACAGGGGATGGGGCAACACTGAAGCTTTCTTT. The V and J genes are TRBV6-5 and TRBJ1-1, with 9 bases aligning to TRBD1. CDR1 is MNHEY and CDR2 is SVGAGI in the germline V gene. CDR3 length: 16 residues. V lost 4 bases, J lost 2 bases, and 8 bases stayed unmatched.

The V and J genes are TRBV19 and TRBJ2-1; 11 nucleotides match TRBD2. This CDR3 is built from 16 residues. Losses at the gene ends were 4 bases for V and 3 bases for J; bases not matched to a gene: 5. Germline assignment: CDR1 LNHDA and CDR2 SQIVND (reference sequence). The CDR3: CASSTQLAGVYNEQFF. CDR3 bases: TGTGCCAGTAGTACCCAACTAGCGGGAGTCTACAATGAGCAGTTCTTC.

The chain is built from TRBV11-1 and TRBJ1-6; 7 bases are shared with TRBD1. V gave up 5 bases and J gave up 5 bases; unmatched junction bases: 3. CDR1 and CDR2 (germline): SGHAT, FQDESV (reference sequence). The CDR3 runs 14 residues. Written as DNA, the CDR3 is TGTGCCAGCAGCCGGACAGGAAATAATTCACCCCTCCACTTT. It specifies CASSRTGNNSPLHF.

This chain connects TRBV28 to TRBJ1-2, with 8 bases matching TRBD1. CDR1 and CDR2 from the germline V gene are MDHEN and SYDVKM. Unmatched junction bases numbered 3, after V lost 3 bases and J lost 6 bases. The CDR3 totals 13 residues. DNA of the CDR3: TGTGCCAGCAGTTTCGACAGGGGTGATGGCTACACCTTC. Residues: CASSFDRGDGYTF.

The rearrangement joins TRBV5-1 to TRBJ2-1; 13 nucleotides line up with TRBD2. V lost 2 bases, J lost 6 bases, and 2 bases stayed unmatched. Germline CDR1 reads SGHRS; CDR2 reads YFSETQ. The CDR3 contains 15 residues. This CDR3 reads CASSLTSGRANEQFF. Here the CDR3 DNA reads TGCGCCAGCAGCTTAACTAGCGGGAGGGCCAATGAGCAGTTCTTC.

This chain joins TRBV5-1 and TRBJ2-1; TRBD2 matches at 11 bases. This CDR3 contains 15 residues. Germline V gives CDR1 SGHRS, CDR2 YFSETQ. With 4 bases clipped from V and 4 bases from J, the junction kept 4 bases outside the gene matches. The CDR3 is CASSPVAGGYNEQFF. In nucleotides, the CDR3 is TGCGCCAGCAGCCCCGTAGCGGGAGGGTACAATGAGCAGTTCTTC.

This clone came up once. CDR3 region: CASSELAGVGETQYF. Written as DNA, the CDR3 is TGTGCCAGCAGTGAACTAGCGGGAGTCGGGGAGACCCAGTACTTC. The chain links TRBV25-1 to TRBJ2-5; TRBD2 matches at 10 bases. Germline V gives CDR1 MGHDK, CDR2 SYGVNS. After removal of 2 bases from V and 5 bases from J, the junction contained 5 bases not matched to a gene. The CDR3 is made up of 15 amino acids.

The J gene is TRBJ2-2, the V gene TRBV19; 11 nucleotides match TRBD1. The CDR3 is made up of 15 amino acids. The germline V gene has CDR1 LNHDA and CDR2 SQIVND (reference sequence). V trimming: 3 bases; J trimming: 10 bases; junction bases outside the gene matches: 7. The CDR3 spells CASSIAGQGAKELFF. DNA of the CDR3: TGTGCCAGTAGTATCGCCGGACAGGGGGCAAAGGAGCTGTTTTTT. The variable domain in full, completed from reference TRBV19 and TRBJ2-2, reads DGGITQSPKYLFRKEGQNVTLSCEQNLNHDAMYWYRQDPGQGLRLIYYSQIVNDFQKGDIAEGYSVSREKKESFPLTVTSAQKNPTAFYLCASSIAGQGAKELFFGEGSRLTVL.

The J gene is TRBJ1-2, the V gene TRBV12-3 or TRBV12-4; D may be TRBD1 (5 bases). The length of the CDR3 is 13 residues. Trimming shortened V by 3 bases and J by 11 bases, and 16 bases separated the two germline ends. The CDR3 protein is CASSLGQGQRYTF. CDR3 bases: TGTGCCAGCAGTTTGGGTCAGGGCCAAAGGTACACCTTC.

The chain couples TRBV15 to TRBJ1-5, with 7 positions matching TRBD1. Germline V gives CDR1 LNHNV, CDR2 YYDKDF (reference sequence). The CDR3 totals 15 residues. V lost 9 bases and J lost 5; bases outside the gene matches: 13. The CDR3 loop reads CATQGTGDFDQPQHF. The CDR3 bases are TGTGCCACTCAGGGTACAGGGGATTTTGATCAGCCCCAGCATTTT. Drawing the rest from reference TRBV15 and TRBJ1-5, the complete variable domain is DAMVIQNPRYQVTQFGKPVTLSCSQTLNHNVMYWYQQKSSQAPKLLFHYYDKDFNNEADTPDNFQSRRPNTSFCFLDIRSPGLGDTAMYLCATQGTGDFDQPQHFGDGTRLSIL.

V is TRBV6-5 and J is TRBJ1-5; unclear D gene. CDR3 length: 14 amino acids. Germline V gene sequence: CDR1 MNHEY, CDR2 SVGAGI. Between the trimmed V and J ends, which lost 6 bases and 8 bases, there was a span of 17 bases. The CDR3 sequence: CASRPHSGGEPQHF. The CDR3 DNA is TGTGCCAGCAGGCCCCACAGTGGCGGGGAGCCCCAGCATTTT.

This chain connects TRBV28 to TRBJ1-1, with TRBD1 as a possible D gene (6 bases). Looked up from germline, CDR1 is MDHEN and CDR2 is SYDVKM. The CDR3 covers 14 residues. Trimming cost V 2 bases and J 0 bases, with 7 bases left between them. For the CDR3, the DNA is TGTGCCAGCAGTTTACCAGGGGTGAACACTGAAGCTTTCTTT. It yields the protein CASSLPGVNTEAFF.

The chain recombines TRBV6-5 with TRBJ1-1; TRBD1 aligns across 7 bases. The V and J ends lost 2 bases and 0 bases, in that order; junction bases with no gene match: 3. The CDR3 has 15 residues. Germline loops: CDR1 MNHEY, CDR2 SVGAGI. CDR3 coding DNA: TGTGCCAGCAGTTACGTCAGGGGGATGAACACTGAAGCTTTCTTT. It codes for CASSYVRGMNTEAFF.

DNA for the CDR3: TGTGCCAGCAGTTCTAGGAACCTCCCTGAGTTCTTT. It specifies CASSSRNLPEFF. The J gene is TRBJ1-1, the V gene TRBV6-6, with unresolved D. The V and J ends lost 4 bases and 14 bases respectively, with 17 bases between them. The CDR3 contains 12 residues. The germline CDR1 and CDR2 sequences are MNHNY and SVGAGI (reference sequence).

V usage is TRBV6-5 and J usage is TRBJ1-1; D unresolved. The CDR3 length is 13 residues. Trimming removed 6 bases from V and 4 bases from J, with 12 bases in between. Germline V gene lookup returns CDR1 MNHEY and CDR2 SVGAGI. The chain's CDR3 is CASSAGPSTEAFF. CDR3 nucleotide sequence: TGTGCCAGCAGCGCTGGCCCCAGCACTGAAGCTTTCTTT.